This T cell receptor beta chain was sequenced for a study of CD8 T cells in ankylosing spondylitis. This clonotype was detected only a few times. Germline V lookup: CDR1 MGHDK, CDR2 SYGVNS. The CDR3 length is 18 residues. V gave up 2 bases and J gave up 1 base, with 21 bases separating them. TCRdb independently ran MiXCR on the 5' RACE reads; one entry per CDR3 protein. There are about 36,000 distinct CDR3 sequences in the sample; roughly 12% occur only once, and less than 40% lies in the top ten. The sequencing sample was made of synovial fluid, either unsorted or a sorted T cell fraction (not recorded which). The V gene is TRBV25-1, the J gene TRBJ2-7, with D maybe TRBD1 (5 bases). The TCR sequence derives from a male donor with ankylosing spondylitis. For the CDR3, the DNA is TGTGCCAGCAGTGAAGTGGGGCAGGGCGACAAACTATCCTACGAGCAGTACTTC. Residues: CASSEVGQGDKLSYEQYF.